A single sample is the source of the 30 T cell receptor beta chains below, sequenced in a study of shared clonotypes between healthy human individuals. The method was immunoSEQ multiplex PCR; TCRdb's version includes in-frame clones alone and lacks a portion of them. The sample includes around 700,000 clones, approximately 75% of them seen just once. Source material: memory CD4+ T cells sorted from blood. As to subset: CD45RA-negative fraction. These receptor sequences come from a young woman in good health.

J is TRBJ2-5 and V is TRBV5-4; 8 nucleotides line up with TRBD1. CDR1 is SGHNT, CDR2 YYREEE, per germline (reference sequence). The trim removed 1 base at V and 2 bases at J, leaving 4 bases unmatched. CDR3 size: 15 residues. The CDR3 is CASSLTGGTQETQYF. CDR3 coding DNA: TGTGCCAGCAGCTTGACAGGGGGTACTCAAGAGACCCAGTACTTC. Full variable domain (outside the CDR3, taken from reference TRBV5-4 and TRBJ2-5): ETGVTQSPTHLIKTRGQQVTLRCSSQSGHNTVSWYQQALGQGPQFIFQYYREEENGRGNFPPRFSGLQFPNYSSELNVNALELDDSALYLCASSLTGGTQETQYFGPGTRLLVL.

This sequence joins TRBV7-9 and TRBJ2-6, with a weak D call TRBD1 (6 bases). The ends were cut back, 2 bases at V and 0 bases at J, with 14 bases in the middle. Germline V CDR1 and CDR2: SEHNR, FQNEAQ (reference sequence). The CDR3 length is 18 residues. DNA of the CDR3: TGTGCCAGCAGCTTATCGATGGGGGCTGGCTCTGGGGCCAACGTCCTGACTTTC. This translates into CASSLSMGAGSGANVLTF.

The chain employs TRBV5-1 and TRBJ2-5, with TRBD1 identical over 11 bases. The CDR3 is 14 residues long. CDR1 is SGHRS, CDR2 YFSETQ, per germline. J was trimmed by 4 bases and V by 4 bases; bases with no gene match: 3. The CDR3 DNA sequence: TGCGCCAGCAGCCGGACAGGGGGCCTAGAGACCCAGTACTTC. Translation gives CASSRTGGLETQYF.

Notes on this clone: This may stem from a read error, because a much larger clone lies one nucleotide away. V and J are TRBV14 and TRBJ1-1, with unresolved D. V shed 1 base and J shed 1 base, with 4 bases lying between them. The length of the CDR3 is 13 residues. The germline V gene encodes CDR1 SGHDN and CDR2 FVKESK. CDR3 loop: CASSQAGNTEAFF. The CDR3 DNA sequence: TGTGCCAGCAGCCAAGCAGGGAACACTGAAGCTTTCTTT.

The chain joins TRBV29-1 to TRBJ2-1; TRBD2 agrees at 8 bases. The CDR3 spans 18 residues. The germline CDR1 and CDR2 sequences are SQVTM and ANQGSEA. V lost 7 bases, J lost 1 base, and 18 bases stayed unmatched. The CDR3 DNA sequence: TGCAGCGCACCTAGGCGTCTAGCGGGTACGAAGTCCTACAATGAGCAGTTCTTC. Protein product: CSAPRRLAGTKSYNEQFF.

This rearrangement joins TRBV2 to TRBJ2-7, with 8 bases aligning to TRBD2. V shed 6 bases, J shed 0 bases, and the junction held 4 bases outside the gene matches. CDR1 is SNHLY, CDR2 FYNNEI, per germline. This CDR3 has 14 amino acids. CDR3 region: CASRSGSLSYEQYF. The CDR3 DNA reads TGTGCCAGCAGGAGCGGGAGTCTCTCCTACGAGCAGTACTTC.

The rearrangement joins TRBV7-3 to TRBJ2-7; D is perhaps TRBD1 (5 bases). CDR3 length: 15 amino acids. Trimming took off 3 bases at V and 0 bases at J, with 12 bases between the two ends. CDR1 and CDR2 from the germline V gene are SGHTA and FQGTGA. CDR3 loop: CASSFGAVGSYEQYF. Here the CDR3 DNA reads TGTGCCAGCAGCTTTGGGGCGGTGGGCTCCTACGAGCAGTACTTC.

The CDR3 protein is CASGRSSGNTIYF. The CDR3 nucleotides are TGTGCCAGCGGGAGGTCTTCTGGAAACACCATATATTTT. The chain carries TRBV6-6 and TRBJ1-3; D not certain. CDR1 and CDR2 (germline): MNHNY, SVGAGI (reference sequence). This CDR3 spans 13 amino acids. The V and J ends lost 8 bases and 1 base respectively, with 9 bases between them.

This clone appeared a few times. The rearrangement joins TRBV4-2 to TRBJ1-2; possibly TRBD1 for D (5 bases). V lost 8 bases and J lost 6, with 16 bases in between. The CDR3 extends over 13 amino acids. Germline-derived CDR1 and CDR2 are LGHNA and YNFKEQ. The CDR3 reads CASGTERSDGYTF. CDR3 nucleotides: TGTGCCAGCGGGACGGAGAGAAGTGATGGCTACACCTTC.

This chain connects TRBV2 to TRBJ1-2; weak D call: TRBD1 (6 bases). CDR1 and CDR2 from the germline V gene are SNHLY and FYNNEI. Trimming left V 1 base short and J 4 bases short, with 10 bases between. The length of the CDR3 is 14 residues. CDR3 residues: CASSEGQDGYGYTF. The CDR3 DNA follows: TGTGCCAGCAGTGAAGGACAGGACGGCTATGGCTACACCTTC.

The V and J genes are TRBV5-1 and TRBJ1-1; 7 bases match TRBD1. This CDR3 region has 16 residues. The ends lost 4 bases at V and 1 base at J; junction bases unmatched: 10. Germline V gene sequence: CDR1 SGHRS, CDR2 YFSETQ. The CDR3 is CASSRGTVWGNTEAFF. The CDR3 DNA reads TGCGCCAGCAGCCGGGGGACAGTCTGGGGGAACACTGAAGCTTTCTTT.

The chain uses TRBV27 and TRBJ2-2; D is undetermined. This CDR3 has 16 residues. Per the germline V gene, CDR1 is MNHEY and CDR2 is SMNVEV (reference sequence). V lost 3 bases, J lost 1 base, and 12 bases lay in between. The CDR3, as DNA: TGTGCCAGCAGTTTCCGTCCGGCGATGAACACCGGGGAGCTGTTTTTT. Translating gives CASSFRPAMNTGELFF.

The chain combines TRBV10-1 with TRBJ2-1; maybe TRBD2 (5 bases). This CDR3 spans 15 amino acids. Trimming cost V 6 bases and J 0 bases, with 12 bases left between them. The germline V gene has CDR1 WNHNN and CDR2 SYGVQD (reference sequence). For the CDR3, the DNA is TGCGCCAGCAGCCAGCGGCAGAGCTCCTACAATGAGCAGTTCTTC. Amino acids: CASSQRQSSYNEQFF.

This clone has more than one count but fewer than ten. The sample has other DNA sequences that encode this CDR3 too. The J gene is TRBJ2-1, the V gene TRBV6-1; 14 bases are shared with TRBD2. The junction had 1 base not matched to a gene; V was cut back by 3 bases and J by 6 bases. This CDR3 spans 15 amino acids. Germline V CDR1 and CDR2: MNHNS, SASEGT. DNA for the CDR3: TGTGCCAGCAGTGAGGGGACTAGCGGGAGCAATGAGCAGTTCTTC. Protein sequence: CASSEGTSGSNEQFF.

The chain employs TRBV4-1 and TRBJ2-2; TRBD2 matches 9 bases. The CDR3 extends over 16 amino acids. After removal of 1 base from V and 5 bases from J, the junction contained 5 bases not matched to a gene. From germline, CDR1 is MGHRA and CDR2 YSYEKL. The CDR3 spells CASSQGQLAGTGELFF. CDR3 DNA sequence: TGCGCCAGCAGCCAAGGTCAACTAGCGGGTACCGGGGAGCTGTTTTTT.

V usage is TRBV4-2 and J usage is TRBJ2-1; the match to TRBD2 covers 11 bases. CDR3 length: 15 residues. The germline V gene has CDR1 LGHNA and CDR2 YNFKEQ. Trimming cost V 1 base and J 7 bases; bases outside gene matches: 3. In DNA form, the CDR3 reads TGTGCCAGCAGCCAAGCTAGCGGGAGGTGGAATGAGCAGTTCTTC. Protein product: CASSQASGRWNEQFF.

This chain connects TRBV5-4 to TRBJ2-3; the match to TRBD2 covers 8 bases. The CDR3 covers 15 residues. V was clipped by 4 bases and J by 1 base; unmatched bases: 5. Germline V gives CDR1 SGHNT, CDR2 YYREEE (reference sequence). Here the CDR3 DNA reads TGTGCCAGCAGCGGAGCGGGAGTGGGCACAGATACGCAGTATTTT. It encodes CASSGAGVGTDTQYF.

The chain joins TRBV19 to TRBJ2-3, with D possibly TRBD1 on 6 matching bases. The V gene's germline CDR1 is LNHDA and CDR2 SQIVND (reference sequence). V was cut by 6 bases and J by 2 bases, with 12 bases left in between. There are 14 residues in the CDR3. Here the CDR3 DNA reads TGTGCCAGTAGGAGGGACACCAACACAGATACGCAGTATTTT. Amino acid sequence: CASRRDTNTDTQYF.

The rearrangement links TRBV27 to TRBJ2-1, with 9 bases fitting TRBD1. The V segment lost 6 bases and the J segment 6 bases; nucleotides outside the gene matches: 15. CDR3 length: 17 residues. The germline CDR1 and CDR2 sequences are MNHEY and SMNVEV (reference sequence). In DNA form, the CDR3 reads TGTGCCAGCAGCCCCGTACAGGGGGCGAGGTTTGGCAATGAGCAGTTCTTC. Translating gives CASSPVQGARFGNEQFF.

This clone was detected once. The DNA of the CDR3 is TGCGCCAGCACCTCTCCGTTGGGGGAGCTGTTTTTT. Translated, it gives CASTSPLGELFF. The genes are TRBV5-1 and TRBJ2-2; unclear D gene. The V end lost 6 bases, the J end lost 8 bases, and 11 bases lay between the germline ends. This CDR3 has 12 residues. Per the germline V gene, CDR1 is SGHRS and CDR2 is YFSETQ.

The gene calls are TRBV28 and TRBJ1-4, with D tentatively TRBD1 (5 bases). CDR1 and CDR2 (germline): MDHEN, SYDVKM. The CDR3 is 14 residues long. V was shortened by 3 bases and J by 7 bases, with 12 bases between the two germline ends. DNA of the CDR3: TGTGCCAGCAGTTTGGGGCGCCTTCGTGAAAAACTGTTTTTT. Residues: CASSLGRLREKLFF.

The chain employs TRBV9 and TRBJ2-7; D might be TRBD2 (5 bases). The V end lost 4 bases, the J end lost 2 bases, and 10 bases lay between the germline ends. Germline CDR1 reads SGDLS; CDR2 reads YYNGEE. This CDR3 has 13 residues. Here the CDR3 DNA reads TGTGCCAGCAGCCCCCCCGGGACCTACGAGCAGTACTTC. Translation: CASSPPGTYEQYF.

This clone occurred a few times. V is TRBV4-2 and J is TRBJ2-5; 7 bases are shared with TRBD2. The CDR3 length is 15 residues. Germline loops: CDR1 LGHNA, CDR2 YNFKEQ. J was trimmed by 3 bases and V by 4 bases; bases with no gene match: 8. The CDR3 here is CASSPRPGTKETQYF. The DNA of the CDR3 is TGTGCCAGCAGCCCCCGCCCCGGGACTAAAGAGACCCAGTACTTC.

The J gene is TRBJ1-3, the V gene TRBV6-5; D unclear. V dropped 5 bases and J dropped 2 bases, with 10 bases sitting between them. The CDR3 runs to 14 residues. Germline V gene data show CDR1 as MNHEY and CDR2 as SVGAGI. The CDR3 here is CASSKTGPGNTIYF. In nucleotides, the CDR3 is TGTGCCAGCAGTAAGACCGGGCCTGGAAACACCATATATTTT.

The chain has TRBV7-2 and TRBJ1-5; no clear D. Trimming left V 6 bases short and J 3 bases short, with 15 bases between. CDR3 length: 15 residues. Germline CDR1 reads SGHTA; CDR2 reads FQGNSA. In DNA, the CDR3 is TGTGCCAGCAGAGCCGAGGACCTGTACAATCAGCCCCAGCATTTT. The encoded protein is CASRAEDLYNQPQHF. Filled out from reference TRBV7-2 and TRBJ1-5, the complete variable domain reads GAGVSQSPSNKVTEKGKDVELRCDPISGHTALYWYRQSLGQGLEFLIYFQGNSAPDKSGLPSDRFSAERTGGSVSTLTIQRTQQEDSAVYLCASRAEDLYNQPQHFGDGTRLSIL.

The chain employs TRBV28 and TRBJ2-1; 8 bases align to TRBD1. This CDR3 region has 15 residues. Per germline, CDR1 MDHEN and CDR2 SYDVKM. V lost 0 bases and J lost 7; bases outside the gene matches: 5. The CDR3 nucleotides read TGTGCCAGCAGTTTATGGACAGGGGTGAGGAATGAGCAGTTCTTC. Translating it yields CASSLWTGVRNEQFF.

Only a few counts were recorded for this clone. In nucleotides, the CDR3 is TGTGCCGGGGGTGGCTCAGGGAACCCCCCTGAAGCTTTCTTT. As protein: CAGGGSGNPPEAFF. The chain joins TRBV30 to TRBJ1-1, with TRBD1 as a possible D gene (5 bases). This CDR3 has 14 residues. Germline V lookup: CDR1 GTSNPN, CDR2 SVGIG (reference sequence). Trimming shortened V by 8 bases and J by 6 bases, and 22 bases separated the two germline ends.

This clone has a count of ten or more. The chain employs TRBV14 and TRBJ2-7; D is uncertain. V lost 1 base, J lost 6 bases, and 7 bases lay in between. The V gene's germline CDR1 is SGHDN and CDR2 FVKESK. This CDR3 has 12 amino acids. The CDR3 region has the DNA TGTGCCAGCAGCCAAGCTAGAATCGAGCAGTACTTC. The encoded protein is CASSQARIEQYF.

V and J are TRBV29-1 and TRBJ2-4; TRBD2 matches 12 bases. Germline V gene sequence: CDR1 SQVTM, CDR2 ANQGSEA. V lost 6 bases to trimming and J lost 3 bases; unmatched junction nucleotides: 6. The CDR3 has 15 residues. The chain's CDR3 is CSVGLAGYDKNIQYF. The CDR3 DNA sequence: TGCAGCGTCGGACTAGCGGGATACGACAAAAACATTCAGTACTTC.

The chain joins TRBV19 to TRBJ1-1; no firm D call. V was cut by 4 bases and J by 0 bases, with 12 bases left in between. CDR1 and CDR2 (germline): LNHDA, SQIVND (reference sequence). CDR3 length: 15 residues. The CDR3 here is CASSTAPWVNTEAFF. The CDR3 DNA follows: TGTGCCAGTAGTACGGCACCCTGGGTGAACACTGAAGCTTTCTTT.